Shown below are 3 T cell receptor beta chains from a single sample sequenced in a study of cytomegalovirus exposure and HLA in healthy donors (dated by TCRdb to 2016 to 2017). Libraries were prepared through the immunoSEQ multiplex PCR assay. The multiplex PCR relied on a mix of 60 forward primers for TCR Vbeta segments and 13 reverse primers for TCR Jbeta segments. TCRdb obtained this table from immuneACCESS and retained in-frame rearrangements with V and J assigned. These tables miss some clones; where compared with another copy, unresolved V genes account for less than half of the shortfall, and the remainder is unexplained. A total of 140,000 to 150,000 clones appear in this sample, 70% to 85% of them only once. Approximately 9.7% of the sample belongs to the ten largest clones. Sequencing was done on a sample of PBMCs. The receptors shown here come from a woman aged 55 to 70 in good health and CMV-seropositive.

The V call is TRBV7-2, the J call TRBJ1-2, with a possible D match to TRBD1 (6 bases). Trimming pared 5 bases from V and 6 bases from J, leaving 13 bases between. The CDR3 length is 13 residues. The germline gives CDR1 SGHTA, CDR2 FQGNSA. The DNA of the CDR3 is TGTGCCAGCAGCCTCGACAGGCGGCATGGCTACACCTTC. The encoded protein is CASSLDRRHGYTF.

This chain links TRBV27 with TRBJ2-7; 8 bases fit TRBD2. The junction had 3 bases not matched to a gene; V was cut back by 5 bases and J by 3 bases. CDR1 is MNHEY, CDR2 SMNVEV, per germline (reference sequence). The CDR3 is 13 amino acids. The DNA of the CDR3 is TGTGCCAGCAGTGTGACTAGCGTCTACGAGCAGTACTTC. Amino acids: CASSVTSVYEQYF.

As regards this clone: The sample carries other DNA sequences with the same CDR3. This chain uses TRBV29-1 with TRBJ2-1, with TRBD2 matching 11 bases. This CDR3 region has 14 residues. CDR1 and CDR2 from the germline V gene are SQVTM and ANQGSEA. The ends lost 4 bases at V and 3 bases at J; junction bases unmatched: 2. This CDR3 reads CSVAGTSGYNEQFF. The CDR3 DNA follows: TGCAGCGTTGCCGGGACTAGCGGCTACAATGAGCAGTTCTTC.